This T cell receptor (beta chain) stems from a study of blood T cell repertoires in COVID-19. As for the study in general: Whether acute or convalescent, the COVID-19 samples came from the United States, Italy and Spain.

The CDR3 is 14 amino acids. Trimming removed 9 bases from V and 3 bases from J, with 17 bases in between. Looked up from germline, CDR1 is KGHSH and CDR2 is LQKENI. Authors' methods: Amplifying reference gene primers gave estimates of nucleated cell counts. TCRdb keeps only in-frame clones here, not all; method: immunoSEQ multiplex PCR. The V and J calls and clone size are taken from that table; D and trimming were inferred from the DNA. The sample contains 90,000 to 120,000 clones, 88% of which appear only once. Specimen: peripheral blood. The chain is built from TRBV18 and TRBJ1-1; D is perhaps TRBD1 (6 bases). This clonotype was obtained from a man aged 45-65 years with active or convalescent COVID-19. In nucleotides, the CDR3 is TGTGCCAGTCTAGGGACAAACGGGGACACTGAAGCTTTCTTT. Protein product: CASLGTNGDTEAFF.